A selection of T cell receptor beta chains follows, all from one sample in a study of circulating CD8 cells and anti-PD-1 response in melanoma. TCRdb itself ran the reads through MiXCR, one entry per CDR3 protein. The table lists roughly 1,200 distinct CDR3 sequences, roughly 5.6% of them singletons, with about 11% in the top ten. The sequences come from CD8+ T cells from PBMCs, collected at baseline or after one month of anti-PD-1 therapy (not recorded which). These receptors all come from a human donor with melanoma. CDR3s include the opening cysteine and the closing phenylalanine or tryptophan. The D gene is left open where the match is weak. Clone size is given for some rows only: seen once, a few or many times, or a class if the clone is expanded.

TRBV20-1,TRBJ2-5,-,large,CSARVGLQETQYF,TGCAGTGCGAGAGTGGGACTCCAAGAGACCCAGTACTTC
TRBV25-1,TRBJ1-5,-,medium-sized,CASSTGQTNQPQHF,TGTGCCAGCAGTACTGGACAGACCAATCAGCCCCAGCATTTT
TRBV19,TRBJ2-2,TRBD1,large,CASSPDRVRTGELFF,TGTGCCAGTAGTCCAGACAGGGTCAGAACCGGGGAGCTGTTTTTT
TRBV5-4,TRBJ2-7,-,medium-sized,CASSLGLRPDEQYF,TGTGCCAGCAGCCTGGGACTCCGACCCGACGAGCAGTACTTC
TRBV27,TRBJ2-7,-,few,CASSGGGPYEQYF,TGTGCCAGCTCCGGTGGGGGTCCCTACGAGCAGTACTTC
TRBV28,TRBJ2-7,TRBD1,large,CASSLLGQGMYEQYF,TGTGCCAGCAGTTTGTTGGGACAGGGGATGTACGAGCAGTACTTC
TRBV19,TRBJ2-3,-,large,CASSTQADTQYF,TGTGCCAGTAGTACCCAGGCGGATACGCAGTATTTT
TRBV4-1,TRBJ2-5,-,medium-sized,CASSQVSGGAETQYF,TGCGCCAGCAGCCAAGTTAGTGGGGGGGCGGAGACCCAGTACTTC
TRBV7-9,TRBJ2-7,TRBD2,medium-sized,CASSPASGGVDEQYF,TGTGCCAGCAGCCCGGCGAGCGGGGGGGTGGACGAGCAGTACTTC
TRBV19,TRBJ1-3,-,medium-sized,CASRIWTDGSGNTIYF,TGTGCCAGTAGAATTTGGACAGACGGCTCTGGAAACACCATATATTTT
TRBV27,TRBJ2-7,-,medium-sized,CASSSLGAATEQYF,TGTGCCAGCAGTTCGTTAGGGGCCGCCACCGAGCAGTACTTC
TRBV4-2,TRBJ2-7,-,few,CASSQEEGFEQYF,TGTGCCAGCAGCCAAGAGGAGGGATTCGAGCAGTACTTC
TRBV28,TRBJ1-1,-,-,CASSERGDPEAFF,TGTGCCAGCAGTGAACGGGGTGATCCTGAAGCTTTCTTT
TRBV4-1,TRBJ1-1,TRBD1,large,CASSQETTGTEAFF,TGCGCCAGCAGCCAAGAGACGACAGGGACTGAAGCTTTCTTT
TRBV4-2,TRBJ2-3,-,medium-sized,CASSQSPGSADTQYF,TGTGCCAGCAGCCAAAGTCCCGGTTCCGCCGATACGCAGTATTTT
TRBV19,TRBJ2-1,TRBD1,large,CASTQTGTTYNEQFF,TGTGCCAGTACCCAGACAGGGACCACCTACAATGAGCAGTTCTTC
TRBV5-6,TRBJ2-7,-,medium-sized,CASSLVGYSYEQYF,TGTGCCAGCAGCTTGGTGGGGTACTCCTACGAGCAGTACTTC
TRBV4-1,TRBJ2-3,-,-,CASSQGPADTQYF,TGCGCCAGCAGCCAAGGGCCTGCAGATACGCAGTATTTT
TRBV7-3,TRBJ1-1,-,large,CASSHRPDGMAEAFF,TGTGCCAGCAGCCACCGGCCGGACGGGATGGCTGAAGCTTTCTTT
TRBV19,TRBJ1-1,TRBD1,medium-sized,CAAKTGLRTEAFF,TGTGCCGCGAAGACAGGGTTGAGAACTGAAGCTTTCTTT
TRBV27,TRBJ2-1,-,large,CASSSTDNEQFF,TGTGCCAGCAGTTCCACAGACAATGAGCAGTTCTTC
TRBV2,TRBJ2-5,TRBD2,medium-sized,CASSARTREETQYF,TGTGCCAGCAGTGCCCGGACTAGGGAAGAGACCCAGTACTTC
TRBV25-1,TRBJ2-2,TRBD2,medium-sized,CASSDAGGPNTGELFF,TGTGCCAGCAGTGACGCGGGGGGCCCGAACACCGGGGAGCTGTTTTTT
TRBV5-8,TRBJ2-7,-,large,CASSLGVYEQYF,TGTGCCAGCAGCTTGGGGGTCTACGAGCAGTACTTC
TRBV5-4,TRBJ2-5,-,large,CASSPPGGIQETQYF,TGTGCCAGCAGCCCACCCGGGGGAATCCAAGAGACCCAGTACTTC
TRBV2,TRBJ1-6,-,large,CASMGQGGHNSPLHF,TGTGCCAGCATGGGGCAGGGTGGCCATAATTCACCCCTCCACTTT
TRBV2,TRBJ2-1,-,large,CARGLAGISYNEQFF,TGTGCCAGGGGACTGGCGGGGATCTCCTACAATGAGCAGTTCTTC
TRBV19,TRBJ2-4,-,medium-sized,CASSIGQEINIQYF,TGTGCCAGTAGTATAGGACAGGAAATAAACATTCAGTACTTC
TRBV11-3,TRBJ1-1,-,large,CASSFAGDEAFF,TGTGCCAGCAGCTTCGCCGGGGATGAAGCTTTCTTT
TRBV19,TRBJ1-4,TRBD1,large,CASSWTGFNEKLFF,TGTGCCAGTAGCTGGACAGGGTTTAATGAAAAACTGTTTTTT
TRBV20-1,TRBJ2-3,TRBD2,large,CSARDLLAASTDTQYF,TGCAGTGCTAGAGATCTCCTAGCGGCGAGCACAGATACGCAGTATTTT
TRBV27,TRBJ1-2,-,medium-sized,CASSSPTGTTF,TGTGCCAGCAGTTCCCCCACGGGCACTACCTTC
TRBV28,TRBJ2-1,-,large,CASSLYARYNEQFF,TGTGCCAGCAGCCTTTACGCGAGATACAATGAGCAGTTCTTC
TRBV7-2,TRBJ1-3,-,medium-sized,CASSFGSSGNTIYF,TGTGCCAGCAGTTTCGGGAGCTCTGGAAACACCATATATTTT
TRBV6-1,TRBJ2-1,TRBD1,medium-sized,CASSSDRGDEQFF,TGTGCCAGCAGCTCCGACAGGGGTGATGAGCAGTTCTTC
TRBV3-1,TRBJ2-1,TRBD1,medium-sized,CASSQMTGATEQFF,TGTGCCAGCAGCCAGATGACAGGGGCGACTGAGCAGTTCTTC
TRBV19,TRBJ1-2,TRBD1,medium-sized,CASATGAGGYTF,TGTGCCAGTGCCACAGGGGCGGGAGGCTACACCTTC
TRBV27,TRBJ2-7,TRBD1,medium-sized,CASWTRDRMTYEQYF,TGTGCCAGCTGGACCCGGGACAGGATGACCTACGAGCAGTACTTC
TRBV28,TRBJ2-3,TRBD2,large,CASRDSGGHTDTQYF,TGTGCCAGCAGGGATAGCGGGGGCCACACAGATACGCAGTATTTT
TRBV6-2/TRBV6-3,TRBJ2-3,TRBD2,few,CASSHGRLAGDQADTQYF,TGTGCCAGCAGTCACGGGAGACTAGCGGGGGATCAGGCAGATACGCAGTATTTT
TRBV27,TRBJ2-2,-,large,CASSFSQGHTGELFF,TGTGCCAGCAGTTTTTCGCAGGGGCACACCGGGGAGCTGTTTTTT
TRBV12-3/TRBV12-4,TRBJ2-5,-,medium-sized,CASSFTGETQYF,TGTGCCAGCAGTTTTACTGGGGAGACCCAGTACTTC
TRBV6-4,TRBJ2-2,-,large,CASSPDTSTGELFF,TGTGCCAGCAGTCCCGACACCTCCACCGGGGAGCTGTTTTTT
TRBV27,TRBJ2-7,TRBD2,medium-sized,CASPWEGFSSYEQYF,TGTGCCAGCCCTTGGGAGGGATTCAGCTCCTACGAGCAGTACTTC
TRBV2,TRBJ2-3,-,large,CASRYPGADTQYF,TGTGCCAGCAGATATCCGGGGGCAGATACGCAGTATTTT
TRBV21-1,TRBJ1-1,-,large,CASSLTGGPNTEAFF,TGTGCCAGCAGCCTAACGGGGGGTCCCAACACTGAAGCTTTCTTT
TRBV28,TRBJ2-1,-,medium-sized,CASSYANLNEQFF,TGTGCCAGCAGTTATGCCAACCTCAATGAGCAGTTCTTC
TRBV5-5,TRBJ2-1,TRBD2,large,CASSLADFPSGLLNEQFF,TGTGCCAGCAGCTTGGCCGACTTCCCTAGCGGACTATTAAATGAGCAGTTCTTC
TRBV19,TRBJ2-1,-,large,CASAPPDIQSHEQFF,TGTGCCAGTGCCCCTCCGGACATCCAGTCCCATGAGCAGTTCTTC
TRBV7-3,TRBJ2-2,TRBD1,large,CASSLTTGTGVTGELFF,TGTGCCAGCAGCTTAACCACCGGGACAGGGGTCACCGGGGAGCTGTTTTTT
TRBV24-1,TRBJ2-7,-,large,CATSEGMGHGQYF,TGTGCCACCAGTGAGGGCATGGGGCATGGGCAGTACTTC
TRBV27,TRBJ2-7,TRBD1,large,CASSLTGTGSYEQYF,TGTGCCAGCAGTTTGACCGGGACAGGGTCCTACGAGCAGTACTTC
TRBV6-5,TRBJ1-1,-,medium-sized,CASSLAGPAEAFF,TGTGCCAGCAGCCTAGCAGGGCCCGCTGAAGCTTTCTTT
TRBV28,TRBJ2-5,TRBD2,medium-sized,CASSLGLAENQETQYF,TGTGCCAGCAGTTTGGGACTAGCGGAGAACCAAGAGACCCAGTACTTC
TRBV6-4,TRBJ2-2,-,medium-sized,CASSGGGDTGELFF,TGTGCCAGCAGTGGCGGGGGCGACACCGGGGAGCTGTTTTTT